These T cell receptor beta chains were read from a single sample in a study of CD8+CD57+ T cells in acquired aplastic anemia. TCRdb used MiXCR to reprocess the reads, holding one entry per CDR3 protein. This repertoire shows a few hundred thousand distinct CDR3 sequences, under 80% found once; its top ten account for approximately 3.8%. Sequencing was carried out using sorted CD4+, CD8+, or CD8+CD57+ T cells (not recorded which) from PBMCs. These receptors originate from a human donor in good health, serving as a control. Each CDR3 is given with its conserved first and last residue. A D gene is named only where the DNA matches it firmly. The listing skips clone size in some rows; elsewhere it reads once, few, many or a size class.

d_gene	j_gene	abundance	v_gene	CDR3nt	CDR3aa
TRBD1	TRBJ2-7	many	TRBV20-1	TGCAGTGCTAGAACGTTGACAGGGTCCTACGAGCAGTACTTC	CSARTLTGSYEQYF
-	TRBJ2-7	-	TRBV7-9	TGTGCCAGCAGCTTACGGGGGCGAGGTTCCTACGAGCAGTACTTC	CASSLRGRGSYEQYF
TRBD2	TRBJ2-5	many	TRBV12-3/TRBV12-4	TGTGCCAGCAGTCAAAGCGGGGGGGCCGATGAGACCCAGTACTTC	CASSQSGGADETQYF
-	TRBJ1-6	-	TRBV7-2	TGTGCCAGCAGCGACCGACGGGACACCCCCTATAATTCACCCCTCCACTTT	CASSDRRDTPYNSPLHF
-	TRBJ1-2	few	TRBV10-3	TGTGCCTTCAGTGAGGTGGAGGGGCGCGGCTACACCTTC	CAFSEVEGRGYTF
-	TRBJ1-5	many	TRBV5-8	TGTGCCAGCAGCTTGGGTGGGTTGGATCAGCCCCAGCATTTT	CASSLGGLDQPQHF
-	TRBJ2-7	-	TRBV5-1	TGCGCCAGCAGCCTATTACAGGCGAACACGTACTTC	CASSLLQANTYF
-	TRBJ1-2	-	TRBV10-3	TGTGCCATCAGTGAGCCCGGGACCGCCCTATCAGGAGGCTACACCTTC	CAISEPGTALSGGYTF
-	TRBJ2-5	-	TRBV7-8	TGTGCCAGCCGACCGCTCCGAGTGTACCAAGAGACCCAGTACTTC	CASRPLRVYQETQYF
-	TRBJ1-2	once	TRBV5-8	TGTGCCAGCAGCTTGAGACCTTCCTATGGCTACACCTTC	CASSLRPSYGYTF
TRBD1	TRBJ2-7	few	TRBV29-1	TGCAGCGTTGGGGACACAGGGACAGGCTCCTACGAGCAGTACTTC	CSVGDTGTGSYEQYF
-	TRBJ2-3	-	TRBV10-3	TGTGCCATCAGTGAGGGGGGCGGGGGCGGGACAGATACGCAGTATTTT	CAISEGGGGGTDTQYF
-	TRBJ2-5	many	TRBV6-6	TGTGCCGGGGGGCCCGAAGGGGAGACCCAGTACTTC	CAGGPEGETQYF
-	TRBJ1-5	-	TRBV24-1	TGTGCCACCAGTGAAGGACAAGACGTGGCCCAGCCCCAGCATTTT	CATSEGQDVAQPQHF
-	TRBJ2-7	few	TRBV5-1	TGCGCCAGCAGCTTGGGTGACACCACCTACGAGCAGTACTTC	CASSLGDTTYEQYF
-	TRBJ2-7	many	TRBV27	TGTGCCAGCAGTTTAAACAGGGTTCGGTACGAGCAGTACTTC	CASSLNRVRYEQYF
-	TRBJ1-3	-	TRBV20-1	TGCAGTGCTAGGGTACAGGGAAACACCATATATTTT	CSARVQGNTIYF
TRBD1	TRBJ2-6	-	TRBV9	TGTGCCAGCAGTTACTCGGACAGGGGGCTCTCTGGGGCCAACGTCCTGACTTTC	CASSYSDRGLSGANVLTF
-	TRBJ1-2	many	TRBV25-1	TGTGCCAGCAGTCCAAGGGGCTTTAAACCAAACTATGGCTACACCTTC	CASSPRGFKPNYGYTF
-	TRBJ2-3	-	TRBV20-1	TGCAGTGCTAGGGCCGTTCACATAGGCACAGATACGCAGTATTTT	CSARAVHIGTDTQYF
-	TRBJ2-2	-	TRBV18	TGTGCCAGCTCACCTACGACACAGCACACCGGGGAGCTGTTTTTT	CASSPTTQHTGELFF
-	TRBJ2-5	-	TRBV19	TGTGCCAGTAGCGACCCATACCGCGAGGAGCGGGAGACCCAGTACTTC	CASSDPYREERETQYF
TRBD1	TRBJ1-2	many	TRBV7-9	TGTGCCAGCAGACCCGGGACAGGGAATGGCTACACCTTC	CASRPGTGNGYTF
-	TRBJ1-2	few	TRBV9	TGTGCCAGCAGCTTAGGCCGTGGCTACACCTTC	CASSLGRGYTF
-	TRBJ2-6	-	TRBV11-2	TGTGCCAGCAGCTTCTACGAGCAGTATGGGGCCAACGTCCTGACTTTC	CASSFYEQYGANVLTF
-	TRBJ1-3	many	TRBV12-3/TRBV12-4	TGTGCCAGCAGCCCGACAGGCACGGCTATCGGAGGAAACACCATATATTTT	CASSPTGTAIGGNTIYF
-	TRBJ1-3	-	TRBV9	TGTGCCAGCCGAGGATTCGCCTCTGAAAAGAAGATATATTTT	CASRGFASEKKIYF
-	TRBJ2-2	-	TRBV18	TGTGCCAGCTCCCAGGCGGACTCCGTCGGGGAGCTGTTTTTT	CASSQADSVGELFF
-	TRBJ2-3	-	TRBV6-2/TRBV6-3	TGTGCCAGCAGCAATAACAGGGTGGATACAGATACGCAGTATTTT	CASSNNRVDTDTQYF
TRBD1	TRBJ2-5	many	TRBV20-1	TGCAGTGCGCGGACAGGGGTGGAGACCCAGTACTTC	CSARTGVETQYF
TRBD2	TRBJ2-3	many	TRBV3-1	TGTGCCAGCAGCCCCCAAAGCGGGATCTGGGTGGATACGCAGTATTTT	CASSPQSGIWVDTQYF
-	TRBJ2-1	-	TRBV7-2	TGTTCTTGCTGCCCCCGTAGTGAGCAGGGGAATGAGCAGTTCTTC	CSCCPRSEQGNEQFF
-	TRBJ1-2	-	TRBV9	TGTGCCAGCAGCGTGTCGGCGCCAGTCTACGGCCAGTCCTTC	CASSVSAPVYGQSF
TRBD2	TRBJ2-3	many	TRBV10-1	TGCGCCAGCAGTGACCCTTCTAGCGGGGGCAACACAGATACGCAGTATTTT	CASSDPSSGGNTDTQYF
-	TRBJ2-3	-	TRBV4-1	TGTGCCAGCAGCCACTCGGGGGGCCGTACAGATACGCAGTATTTT	CASSHSGGRTDTQYF
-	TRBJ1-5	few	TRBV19	TGTGCCAGTAGTATAGGCCAGGGATTAAATCAGCCCCAGCATTTT	CASSIGQGLNQPQHF
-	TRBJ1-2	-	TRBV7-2	TGTGCCAGCAGCACCCATGGTGTCTGGGCCAACACCTTC	CASSTHGVWANTF
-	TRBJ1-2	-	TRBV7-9	TGTGCCAGCAGCCTTGCTATTGGGAATGGCTACACCTTC	CASSLAIGNGYTF
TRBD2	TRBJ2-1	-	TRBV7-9	TGTGCCAGCAGCCCGGGACTAGCGGGGGAGCAGTTCTTC	CASSPGLAGEQFF
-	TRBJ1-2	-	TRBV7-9	TGTGCCAGCAGCCCCCTAGAGACGTCAAGCGGCTACACCTTC	CASSPLETSSGYTF
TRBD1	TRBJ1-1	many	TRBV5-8	TGTGCCAGCAGCTACGGACAGGGGTGGGCTGAAGCTTTCTTT	CASSYGQGWAEAFF
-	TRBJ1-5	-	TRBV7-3	TGTGCCAGCACCCCTAGCGGGATTTACGAGCAGTACTTCTTT	CASTPSGIYEQYFF
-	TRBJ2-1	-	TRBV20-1	TGCAGTGTCGCCGGCAACGGGGGCGAAGATGAGCAGTTCTTC	CSVAGNGGEDEQFF
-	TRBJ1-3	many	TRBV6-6	TGTGCCAGCAGTTACGAGGTTCTCTCTGGAAACACCATATATTTT	CASSYEVLSGNTIYF
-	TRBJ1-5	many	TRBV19	TGTGCCAGTAGCGGGGGTTACAATCAGCCCCAGCATTTT	CASSGGYNQPQHF
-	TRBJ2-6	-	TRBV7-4	TGTGCCAGCAGTAAAGGAGAGGCCGGGGCCAACGTCCTGACTTTC	CASSKGEAGANVLTF
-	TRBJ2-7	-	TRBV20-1	TGCAGTGCTACCCCCCCCGAAGGCGACGAGCAGTACTTC	CSATPPEGDEQYF
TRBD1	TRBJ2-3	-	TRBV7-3	TGTGCCAGCAACCCAACAGGGGTCACAGATACGCAGTATTTT	CASNPTGVTDTQYF
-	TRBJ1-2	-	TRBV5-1	TGCGACAGCTATGGCTACACCTTC	CDSYGYTF
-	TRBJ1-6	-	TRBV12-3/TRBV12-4	TGTGCCAGCAGTTTTGGAGGGTCTTCACCCCTCCACTTT	CASSFGGSSPLHF
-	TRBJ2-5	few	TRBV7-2	TGTGCCAGCAGCTTTTACGGGGAGACCCAGTACTTC	CASSFYGETQYF
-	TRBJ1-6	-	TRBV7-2	TGTGCCAGCAGCTCCTCCGGGACGCCACAGTCACCCCTCCACTTT	CASSSSGTPQSPLHF
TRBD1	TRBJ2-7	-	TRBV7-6	TGTGCCAGCAGCTCCGCCGGGACAGGGGCCGAAAAACTGTACTTC	CASSSAGTGAEKLYF
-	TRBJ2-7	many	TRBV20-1	TGCAGTGCTACTGGTAGGGATCTGGGGGAGCAGTACTTC	CSATGRDLGEQYF
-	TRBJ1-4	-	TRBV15	TGTGCCACCTCTCAGGGGCGGGAAAAACCGTTTTTT	CATSQGREKPFF
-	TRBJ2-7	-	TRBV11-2	TGTGCCAGCAGTCGCGGGGCCAGGGGGATCAAAAACGAGCAGTACTTC	CASSRGARGIKNEQYF
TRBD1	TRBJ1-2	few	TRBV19	TGTGCCAGTAGTGGGACAGGGGTACTTGGCTACACCTTC	CASSGTGVLGYTF
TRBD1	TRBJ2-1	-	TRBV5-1	TGCGCCAGCAGCTCCTCGACAGGGACTGAGCAGTTCTTC	CASSSSTGTEQFF